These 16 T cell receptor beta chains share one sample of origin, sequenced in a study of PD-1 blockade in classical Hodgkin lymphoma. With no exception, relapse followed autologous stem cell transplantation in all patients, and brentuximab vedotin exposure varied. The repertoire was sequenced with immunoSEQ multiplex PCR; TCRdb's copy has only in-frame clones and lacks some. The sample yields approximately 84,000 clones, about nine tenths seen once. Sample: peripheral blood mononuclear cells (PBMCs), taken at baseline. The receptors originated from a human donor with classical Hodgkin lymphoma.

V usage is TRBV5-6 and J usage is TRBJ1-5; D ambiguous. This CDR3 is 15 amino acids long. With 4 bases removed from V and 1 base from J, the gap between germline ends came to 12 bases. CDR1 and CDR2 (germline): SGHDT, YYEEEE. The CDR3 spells CASSKTTLSNQPQHF. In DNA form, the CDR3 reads TGTGCCAGCAGCAAGACAACCCTGAGCAATCAGCCCCAGCATTTT.

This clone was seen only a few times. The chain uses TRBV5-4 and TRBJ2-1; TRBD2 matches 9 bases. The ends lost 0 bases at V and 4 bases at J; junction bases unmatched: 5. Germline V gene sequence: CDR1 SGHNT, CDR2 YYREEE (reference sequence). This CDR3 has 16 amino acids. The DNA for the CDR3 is TGTGCCAGCAGCTTGGGTCGACTAGCGGCTTACAATGAGCAGTTCTTC. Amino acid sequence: CASSLGRLAAYNEQFF.

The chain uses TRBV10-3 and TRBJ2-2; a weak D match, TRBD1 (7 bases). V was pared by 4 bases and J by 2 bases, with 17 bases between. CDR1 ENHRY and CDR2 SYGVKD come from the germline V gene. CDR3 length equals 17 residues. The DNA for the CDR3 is TGTGCCATCAGTGGTCGGGCGGGACAGAGCAACACCGGGGAGCTGTTTTTT. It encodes CAISGRAGQSNTGELFF.

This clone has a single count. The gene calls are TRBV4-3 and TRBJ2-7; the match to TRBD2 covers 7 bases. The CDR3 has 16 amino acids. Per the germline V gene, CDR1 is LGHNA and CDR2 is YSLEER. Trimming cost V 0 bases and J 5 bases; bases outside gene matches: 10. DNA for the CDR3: TGCGCCAGCAGCCAAGATCGGTGGCGGGAGTCGGACGAGCAGTACTTC. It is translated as CASSQDRWRESDEQYF.

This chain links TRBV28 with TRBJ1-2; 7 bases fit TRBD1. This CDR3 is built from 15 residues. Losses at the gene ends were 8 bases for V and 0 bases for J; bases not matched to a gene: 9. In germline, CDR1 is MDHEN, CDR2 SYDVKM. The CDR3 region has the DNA TGTGCCAGCGTGTCAGGGGGACGAGCTAACTATGGCTACACCTTC. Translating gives CASVSGGRANYGYTF.

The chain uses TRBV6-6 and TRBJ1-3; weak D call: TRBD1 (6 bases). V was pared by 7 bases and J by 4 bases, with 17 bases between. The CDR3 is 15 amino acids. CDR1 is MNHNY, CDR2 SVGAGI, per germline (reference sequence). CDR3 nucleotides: TGTGCCAGCACCCAAACGGACAGTCCCGGAAACACCATATATTTT. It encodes CASTQTDSPGNTIYF.

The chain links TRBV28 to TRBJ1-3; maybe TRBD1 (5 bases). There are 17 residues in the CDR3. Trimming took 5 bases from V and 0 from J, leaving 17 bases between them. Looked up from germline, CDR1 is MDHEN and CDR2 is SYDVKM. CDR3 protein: CASSLPTSGFSGNTIYF. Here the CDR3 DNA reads TGTGCCAGCAGTCTTCCGACCTCAGGGTTCTCTGGAAACACCATATATTTT.

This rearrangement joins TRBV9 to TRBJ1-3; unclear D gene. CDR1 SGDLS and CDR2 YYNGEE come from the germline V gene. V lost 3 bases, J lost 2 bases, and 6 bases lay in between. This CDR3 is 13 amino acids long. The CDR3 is CASSGRTGNTIYF. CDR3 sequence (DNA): TGTGCCAGCAGCGGCCGCACTGGAAACACCATATATTTT.

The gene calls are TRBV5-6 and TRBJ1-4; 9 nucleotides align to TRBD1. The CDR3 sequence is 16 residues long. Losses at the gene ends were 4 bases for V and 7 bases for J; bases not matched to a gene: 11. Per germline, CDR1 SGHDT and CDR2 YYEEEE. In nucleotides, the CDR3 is TGTGCCAGCAGCCGTCGACCGGGACAGGGTAGTGAAAAACTGTTTTTT. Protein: CASSRRPGQGSEKLFF.

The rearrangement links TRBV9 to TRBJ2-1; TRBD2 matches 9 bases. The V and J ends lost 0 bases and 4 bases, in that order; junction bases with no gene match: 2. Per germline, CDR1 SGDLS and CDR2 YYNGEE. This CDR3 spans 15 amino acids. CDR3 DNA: TGTGCCAGCAGCGTAGGGACTAGCGTATACAATGAGCAGTTCTTC. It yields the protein CASSVGTSVYNEQFF.

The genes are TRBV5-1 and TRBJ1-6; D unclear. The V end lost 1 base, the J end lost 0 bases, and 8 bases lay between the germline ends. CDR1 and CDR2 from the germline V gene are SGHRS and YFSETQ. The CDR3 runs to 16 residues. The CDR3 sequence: CASSLRGSSYNSPLHF. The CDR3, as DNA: TGCGCCAGCAGCTTGAGAGGGAGCTCCTATAATTCACCCCTCCACTTT.

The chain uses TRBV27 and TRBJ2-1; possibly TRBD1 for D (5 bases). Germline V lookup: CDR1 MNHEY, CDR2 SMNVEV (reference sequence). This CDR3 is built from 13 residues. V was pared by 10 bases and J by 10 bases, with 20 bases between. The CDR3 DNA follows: TGTGCCATCCAATCGGACAAATCGACGGAGCAGTTCTTC. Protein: CAIQSDKSTEQFF.

CDR3 in amino acids: CASSFSGRAGEQFF. The DNA for the CDR3 is TGTGCCAGCAGCTTTAGCGGGAGGGCAGGTGAGCAGTTCTTC. The chain recombines TRBV7-2 with TRBJ2-1; TRBD2 matches 11 bases. V lost 3 bases to trimming and J lost 9 bases; unmatched junction nucleotides: 4. Germline V CDR1 and CDR2: SGHTA, FQGNSA. The CDR3 runs 14 residues.

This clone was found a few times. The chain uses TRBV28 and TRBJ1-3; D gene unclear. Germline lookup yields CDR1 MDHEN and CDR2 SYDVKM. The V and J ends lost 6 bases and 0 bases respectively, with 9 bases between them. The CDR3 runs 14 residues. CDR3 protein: CASSPWVSGNTIYF. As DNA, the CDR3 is TGTGCCAGCAGCCCGTGGGTCTCTGGAAACACCATATATTTT.

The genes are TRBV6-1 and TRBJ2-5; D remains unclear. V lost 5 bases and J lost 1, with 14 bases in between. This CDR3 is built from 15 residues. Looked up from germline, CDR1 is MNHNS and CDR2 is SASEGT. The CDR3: CASSRTAPFQETQYF. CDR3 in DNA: TGTGCCAGCAGTAGGACGGCGCCCTTCCAAGAGACCCAGTACTTC.

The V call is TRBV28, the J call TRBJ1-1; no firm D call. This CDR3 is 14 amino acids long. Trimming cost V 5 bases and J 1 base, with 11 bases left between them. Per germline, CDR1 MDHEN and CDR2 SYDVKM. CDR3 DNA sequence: TGTGCCAGCAGTCTAAGTTTGGGGAACACTGAAGCTTTCTTT. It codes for CASSLSLGNTEAFF.